This record concerns one T cell receptor beta chain sequence. This specimen belongs to a study of blood T cell repertoires in COVID-19. For the study at large: The samples span acute and convalescent COVID-19 from the United States, Italy and Spain.

Unmatched junction bases numbered 11, after V lost 1 base and J lost 6 bases. CDR1 GTSNPN and CDR2 SVGIG come from the germline V gene (reference sequence). The CDR3 spans 15 residues. As processed by the authors: Reference gene primer amplification gave nucleated cell count estimates. Clones were read by immunoSEQ multiplex PCR, and TCRdb kept only the in-frame ones, dropping some. V and J calls and clone size are as listed in that table; D and trimming were resolved from the DNA. This table holds some 170,000 clones, around 79% found once. The V call is TRBV30, the J call TRBJ1-2; 7 bases are a match to TRBD1. The specimen sequenced was peripheral blood. This receptor was obtained from a woman aged 70-85 years with acute or convalescent COVID-19. The DNA for the CDR3 is TGTGCCTGGAGTGCCCGTGGAGGGGGCGGGGATGGCTACACCTTC. It is translated as CAWSARGGGGDGYTF.